Listed here is a single T cell receptor (beta chain). The antigen is not known. Sample treatment: roughly 11-day PBMC culture with coronavirus spike peptide pools or control peptides (ViraFEST assay). This sample is part of a study of vaccination and CD4 T cells after COVID-19. Findings and limits, study-wide: Within convalescent individuals, 304 out of 307 vaccine-specific clones proved to be spike mono-reactive.

With the Oncomine TCR Beta short-read assay, DNA from cultured CD4+ T cells was sequenced. Each CDR3 protein is one row after TCRdb ran MiXCR on the PCR reads. The data contain some 16,000 distinct CDR3 sequences, roughly 60% of them singletons. The V gene lost 5 bases and the J gene lost 4 bases, with 10 bases spanning the gap. The CDR3 extends over 13 amino acids. The rearrangement joins TRBV12-3 or TRBV12-4 to TRBJ2-3; D uncertain. The source of this sequence is a human donor who had recovered from COVID-19. The material sequenced was CD4+ T cells from blood, cultured in vitro. The CDR3 bases are TGTGCCAGCAGTATAACCTTGCCAGATACGCAGTATTTT. It specifies CASSITLPDTQYF.